Below are 20 T cell receptor beta chains sequenced from a single sample in a study of post-analysis software for immune sequencing data (dated by TCRdb to the mid-2010s). These receptors are not linked to any known antigen. Study-wide findings and limitations: Roughly 5 TRBV segments, including TRBV5-6, TRBV5-1 and TRBV20-1, were significantly more frequent in patients than controls.

Library preparation employed PCR. For sequencing, an Illumina HiSeq 2500 was employed. Unique molecular identifiers were incorporated into TCR beta cDNA libraries to reduce PCR and sequencing biases. The public reads were quality trimmed at Q25 with fastp and then assembled into clones with MiXCR by TCRdb, keeping productive beta chains. Each CDR3 protein appears once, grouped with its most common genes and DNA. Here the sample has 400,000 to 500,000 distinct CDR3 sequences; approximately 38% occur a single time. The ten biggest clones cover roughly 8.2% of the sample. Sequencing used blood. These receptors were taken from a girl aged 2 to 9 with multiple sclerosis.

This chain uses TRBV28 with TRBJ1-1; no reliable D call. CDR1 MDHEN and CDR2 SYDVKM come from the germline V gene. This CDR3 region has 14 residues. V lost 3 bases and J lost 1, with 9 bases in between. The CDR3 bases are TGTGCCAGCAGTTTCATTCCGAAGAACACTGAAGCTTTCTTT. It codes for CASSFIPKNTEAFF.

This clonotype was counted ten times or more. The chain has TRBV20-1 and TRBJ2-1; 9 nucleotides line up with TRBD2. J lost 0 bases, V lost 4 bases, and 1 base had no gene match. The germline CDR1 and CDR2 sequences are DFQATT and SNEGSKA (reference sequence). This CDR3 has 14 amino acids. The CDR3 reads CSAISGSSYNEQFF. For the CDR3, the DNA is TGCAGTGCTATTAGCGGGAGCTCCTACAATGAGCAGTTCTTC.

This clonotype was counted at least ten times. V and J are TRBV18 and TRBJ2-5; TRBD2 is a possible D gene (5 bases). The ends were cut back, 3 bases at V and 4 bases at J, with 21 bases in the middle. From germline, CDR1 is KGHSH and CDR2 LQKENI. CDR3 length: 17 residues. The DNA for the CDR3 is TGTGCCAGCTCACCGGGAGAAGGGAGACCGAGTGGAGAGACCCAGTACTTC. This sequence encodes CASSPGEGRPSGETQYF.

The rearrangement uses TRBV27 and TRBJ1-2; 9 nucleotides line up with TRBD1. V trimming: 5 bases; J trimming: 4 bases; junction bases outside the gene matches: 8. This CDR3 has 15 amino acids. Germline CDR1 and CDR2: MNHEY and SMNVEV (reference sequence). DNA for the CDR3: TGTGCCAGCAGTCCGCGGACAGGGGACTCCTATGGCTACACCTTC. This sequence encodes CASSPRTGDSYGYTF.

The chain joins TRBV6-6 to TRBJ2-3, with TRBD2 matching 12 bases. Germline V lookup: CDR1 MNHNY, CDR2 SVGAGI (reference sequence). This CDR3 spans 16 amino acids. V shed 5 bases, J shed 6 bases, and the junction held 9 bases outside the gene matches. The CDR3: CASSDRTSGVPDTQYF. The CDR3 DNA follows: TGTGCCAGCAGTGACAGGACTAGCGGGGTCCCGGATACGCAGTATTTT.

The rearrangement joins TRBV5-1 to TRBJ1-1; D possibly corresponds to TRBD1 (5 bases). The CDR3 is 15 amino acids. Germline assignment: CDR1 SGHRS and CDR2 YFSETQ. With 4 bases removed from V and 3 bases from J, the gap between germline ends came to 16 bases. The CDR3 DNA sequence: TGCGCCAGCAGCCGAGGGACCTCGGTTGACACTGAAGCTTTCTTT. It specifies CASSRGTSVDTEAFF.

The chain has TRBV4-2 and TRBJ2-6, with TRBD1 matching over 8 bases. The V segment lost 2 bases and the J segment 2 bases; nucleotides outside the gene matches: 5. Germline-derived CDR1 and CDR2 are LGHNA and YNFKEQ. This CDR3 is 17 amino acids long. This CDR3 is CASSQFRTGPGANVLTF. The CDR3 DNA reads as TGTGCCAGCAGCCAATTCCGGACAGGGCCTGGGGCCAACGTCCTGACTTTC.

The V call is TRBV20-1, the J call TRBJ2-1; 11 positions match TRBD2. V shed 2 bases, J shed 10 bases, and the junction held 7 bases outside the gene matches. There are 14 residues in the CDR3. Germline CDR1 is DFQATT and CDR2 is SNEGSKA (reference sequence). DNA of the CDR3: TGCAGTGCTAGACAGACTAGCGGGGCCCTCGAGCAGTTCTTC. Encoded protein: CSARQTSGALEQFF.

J is TRBJ2-7 and V is TRBV28; no clear D. Germline V lookup: CDR1 MDHEN, CDR2 SYDVKM. Trimming removed 11 bases from V and 0 bases from J, with 8 bases in between. The CDR3 contains 11 residues. CDR3 coding DNA: TGTGCCGTAAGTAGCTCCTACGAGCAGTACTTC. Encoded protein: CAVSSSYEQYF.

The chain has TRBV28 and TRBJ2-7; D unclear. Per germline, CDR1 MDHEN and CDR2 SYDVKM. The CDR3 has 14 residues. V lost 4 bases, J lost 2 bases, and 12 bases lay in between. The CDR3 DNA follows: TGTGCCAGCAGTTGCCGAGACCTAACCTACGAGCAGTACTTC. It encodes CASSCRDLTYEQYF.

This clonotype was seen more than once but under ten times. J is TRBJ2-3 and V is TRBV14; D perhaps matches TRBD1 (5 bases). Germline V CDR1 and CDR2: SGHDN, FVKESK. Trimming left V 6 bases short and J 4 bases short, with 11 bases between. The length of the CDR3 is 13 residues. The CDR3 DNA reads as TGTGCCAGCAGGGACACAGGCTCAGATACGCAGTATTTT. Amino acid sequence: CASRDTGSDTQYF.

The chain recombines TRBV12-3 or TRBV12-4 with TRBJ1-6; TRBD1 matches at 7 bases. J was trimmed by 8 bases and V by 5 bases; bases with no gene match: 3. This CDR3 spans 13 amino acids. CDR3 residues: CASSQRGHSPLHF. The CDR3 bases are TGTGCCAGCAGTCAGAGGGGGCATTCACCCCTCCACTTT.

The chain links TRBV6-6 to TRBJ2-7; 8 bases fit TRBD1. CDR1 and CDR2 from the germline V gene are MNHNY and SVGAGI (reference sequence). With 6 bases clipped from V and 4 bases from J, the junction kept 11 bases outside the gene matches. The CDR3 covers 15 residues. CDR3 in DNA: TGTGCCAGCAGACGTGGGACAGGTTTTCTTTACGAGCAGTACTTC. It codes for CASRRGTGFLYEQYF.

For this clonotype: At one boundary the junction diverges from the germline segment, which might be a read error. J is TRBJ2-1 and V is TRBV7-3; TRBD1 or TRBD2 may be the D gene (6 bases each). Germline lookup yields CDR1 SGHTA and CDR2 FQGTGA. CDR3 length: 19 residues. CDR3 sequence: CASSFKAVGPRGPYDEQFF. The CDR3 region has the DNA TGTGCCAGCAGCTTCAAAGCGGTAGGGCCCCGGGGGCCCTACGATGAGCAGTTCTTC. The full variable domain, with the rest looked up from reference TRBV7-3 and TRBJ2-1, is GAGVSQTPSNKVTEKGKYVELRCDPISGHTALYWYRQSLGQGPEFLIYFQGTGAADDSGLPNDRFFAVRPEGSVSTLKIQRTERGDSAVYLCASSFKAVGPRGPYDEQFFGPGTRLTVL.

The genes are TRBV7-2 and TRBJ2-5; weak D call: TRBD1 (6 bases). This CDR3 has 13 amino acids. CDR1 is SGHTA, CDR2 FQGNSA, per germline. V was cut by 5 bases and J by 1 base, with 8 bases left in between. The chain's CDR3 is CASSRTVQETQYF. In nucleotides, the CDR3 is TGTGCCAGCAGCAGGACAGTCCAAGAGACCCAGTACTTC.

V usage is TRBV27 and J usage is TRBJ2-7; 10 nucleotides align to TRBD2. In germline, CDR1 is MNHEY, CDR2 SMNVEV (reference sequence). The CDR3 sequence is 13 residues long. V trimming: 10 bases; J trimming: 2 bases; junction bases outside the gene matches: 5. The CDR3, as DNA: TGTGCCATCGGGACTAGCGCTACCTACGAGCAGTACTTC. Protein sequence: CAIGTSATYEQYF.

The rearrangement uses TRBV18 and TRBJ1-2; D unresolved. Trimming removed 4 bases at V and 8 bases at J, with 23 bases between. In germline, CDR1 is KGHSH, CDR2 LQKENI. This CDR3 is built from 16 residues. DNA of the CDR3: TGTGCCAGCTCACGAAAAGGCGCGGATGGTTGGGTCGGCTACACCTTC. Its translation is CASSRKGADGWVGYTF.

The chain carries TRBV2 and TRBJ1-5, with a possible D match to TRBD1 (6 bases). CDR3 length: 14 amino acids. The V and J ends lost 3 bases and 3 bases respectively, with 9 bases between them. Germline CDR1 reads SNHLY; CDR2 reads FYNNEI. CDR3 loop: CASSEDSFNQPQHF. The CDR3 DNA is TGTGCCAGCAGTGAGGACAGTTTCAATCAGCCCCAGCATTTT. The full variable domain, its missing parts supplied by reference TRBV2 and TRBJ1-5, is EPEVTQTPSHQVTQMGQEVILRCVPISNHLYFYWYRQILGQKVEFLVSFYNNEISEKSEIFDDQFSVERPDGSNFTLKIRSTKLEDSAMYFCASSEDSFNQPQHFGDGTRLSIL.

This clonotype was seen a few times. This chain connects TRBV12-3 or TRBV12-4 to TRBJ1-2, with 9 nucleotides matching TRBD1. This CDR3 has 14 amino acids. Trimming removed 1 base from V and 8 bases from J; junction bases left unmatched: 5. The CDR3 reads CASSLGTGVNGYTF. The CDR3 nucleotides read TGTGCCAGCAGTTTAGGGACAGGGGTTAACGGCTACACCTTC.

This clonotype appeared a few times. The chain recombines TRBV6-2 or TRBV6-3 with TRBJ2-7, with 12 positions matching TRBD1. J gave up 2 bases and V 6 bases, and 5 bases lay outside the gene matches. Germline CDR1 and CDR2: MNHEY and SVGEGT. CDR3 size: 15 residues. This chain's CDR3 is CASRKGQGATYEQYF. CDR3 sequence (DNA): TGTGCCAGCAGAAAGGGACAGGGGGCAACCTACGAGCAGTACTTC.